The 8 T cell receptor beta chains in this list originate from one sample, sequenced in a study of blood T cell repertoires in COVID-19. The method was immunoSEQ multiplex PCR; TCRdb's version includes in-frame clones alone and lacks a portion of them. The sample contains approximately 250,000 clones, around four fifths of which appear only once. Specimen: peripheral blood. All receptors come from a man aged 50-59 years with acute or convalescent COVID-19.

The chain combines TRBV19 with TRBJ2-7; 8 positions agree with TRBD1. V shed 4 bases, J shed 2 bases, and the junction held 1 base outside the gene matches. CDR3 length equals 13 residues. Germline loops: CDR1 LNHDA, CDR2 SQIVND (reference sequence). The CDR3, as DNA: TGTGCCAGTAGTACGACAGGGGCCTACGAGCAGTACTTC. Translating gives CASSTTGAYEQYF.

The CDR3 region is CASSPGTGGWDEQFF. In nucleotides, the CDR3 is TGTGCCAGTAGTCCGGGGACAGGGGGCTGGGATGAGCAGTTCTTC. The chain uses TRBV19 and TRBJ2-1; 12 bases map to TRBD1. V gave up 5 bases and J gave up 8 bases; unmatched junction bases: 7. CDR1 and CDR2 (germline): LNHDA, SQIVND (reference sequence). The CDR3 runs to 15 residues.

The CDR3 DNA reads TGTGCCATCACTCCTGGACAGGGGGATTCGGACGAGCAGTACTTC. Protein product: CAITPGQGDSDEQYF. The rearrangement uses TRBV10-3 and TRBJ2-7; 10 bases agree with TRBD1. Germline V gene data show CDR1 as ENHRY and CDR2 as SYGVKD. With 7 bases clipped from V and 5 bases from J, the junction kept 11 bases outside the gene matches. CDR3 length: 15 residues.

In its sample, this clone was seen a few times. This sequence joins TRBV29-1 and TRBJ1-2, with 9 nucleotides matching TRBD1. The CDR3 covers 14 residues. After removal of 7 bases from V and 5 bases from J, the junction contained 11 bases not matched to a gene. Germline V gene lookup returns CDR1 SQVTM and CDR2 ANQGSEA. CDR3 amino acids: CSADGQGPFYGYTF. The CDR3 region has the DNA TGCAGCGCCGACGGACAGGGGCCATTTTATGGCTACACCTTC.

The CDR3 coding sequence is TGTGCCAGCAGCTGGACAGGGAGGGAAAGCAATCAGCCCCAGCATTTT. Protein: CASSWTGRESNQPQHF. The chain employs TRBV21-1 and TRBJ1-5; the DNA was not compared with TRBD1, the D call given in the table. TRBV21-1 is given as a pseudogene. This CDR3 comprises 16 residues.

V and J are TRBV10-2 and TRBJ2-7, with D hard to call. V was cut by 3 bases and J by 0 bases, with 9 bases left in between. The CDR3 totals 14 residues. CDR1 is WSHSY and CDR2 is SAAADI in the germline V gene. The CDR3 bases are TGCGCCAGCAGTGACAGGCTCAGCTCCTACGAGCAGTACTTC. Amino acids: CASSDRLSSYEQYF.

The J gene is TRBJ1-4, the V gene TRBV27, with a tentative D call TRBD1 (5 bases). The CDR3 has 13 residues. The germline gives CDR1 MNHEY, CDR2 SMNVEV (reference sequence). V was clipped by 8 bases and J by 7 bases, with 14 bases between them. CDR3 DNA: TGTGCCAGCTCCATCCGGGGGTTTGAAAAACTGTTTTTT. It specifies CASSIRGFEKLFF. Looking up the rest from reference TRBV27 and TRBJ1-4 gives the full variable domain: EAQVTQNPRYLITVTGKKLTVTCSQNMNHEYMSWYRQDPGLGLRQIYYSMNVEVTDKGDVPEGYKVSRKEKRNFPLILESPSPNQTSLYFCASSIRGFEKLFFGSGTQLSVL.

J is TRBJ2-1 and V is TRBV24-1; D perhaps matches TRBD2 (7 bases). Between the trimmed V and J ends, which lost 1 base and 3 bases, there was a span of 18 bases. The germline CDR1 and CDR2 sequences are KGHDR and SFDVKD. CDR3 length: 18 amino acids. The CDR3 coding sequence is TGTGCCACCAGTGATTTCACAGCGGGACAAGAAGGCTACAATGAGCAGTTCTTC. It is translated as CATSDFTAGQEGYNEQFF.